This T cell receptor beta chain was observed in a study of T cells expressing NK-cell markers. Study as a whole: The study drew TCR beta repertoires from sorted CD3+CD56+NKG2C+, CD3+CD56+NKG2C- and CD3+CD56-NKG2C+ T cells.

Germline CDR1 and CDR2: ENHRY and SYGVKD. The CDR3 runs 13 residues. With the 5' RACE reads reprocessed, TCRdb shows one record per CDR3 protein and no DNA. The repertoire shows about 430,000 distinct CDR3 sequences; the top ten hold under 1.5%. General study results and limits: A few donors' CD3+CD56-NKG2C+ cells were dominated by the same clonotypes. About six donors showed dominant NKG2C+ clonotypes comprising about 1.0-7.0% of their CD8+ T cells. HCMV specificity of the expanded NKG2C+ T cell clones was not established.

Concerning this clonotype: The antigen is unknown.

Sequencing was carried out using blood T cells: a sorted CD56 or NKG2C T cell subset, CD4+ or CD8+ T cells, or bulk PBMC T cells (not recorded which). The sequence came from a woman aged 45 to 65 in good health. This chain links TRBV10-3 with TRBJ2-1; the D call of TRBD1 rests on TCRdb alone, since no DNA is present to check it. This CDR3 reads CATREDVSDGQFF.